These T cell receptor beta chains were read from a single sample in a study of blood T cell repertoires in COVID-19. Sequenced by immunoSEQ multiplex PCR; TCRdb stores in-frame clones only, minus some. This table holds approximately 300,000 clones, roughly 86% found once. Specimen: PBMCs or T cells enriched from blood (not recorded which). These receptors all stem from a woman between 18 and 29 years old who had recovered from COVID-19. Both conserved end residues are part of each CDR3. Each record gives: D gene, V gene, clone size, J gene, CDR3 protein, CDR3 DNA. The D gene is left open where the match is weak. A clone size is listed for some rows: how often the clone was seen (once, few, many), or a class if it is expanded.

d_call: NA; v_call: TRBV14; clone_size: NA; j_call: TRBJ2-1; cdr3_aa: CASSQVSREQFF; cdr3_nt: TGTGCCAGCAGCCAAGTCTCTCGTGAGCAGTTCTTC
d_call: TRBD2; v_call: TRBV30; clone_size: NA; j_call: TRBJ2-7; cdr3_aa: CAWSLLAGAYEQYF; cdr3_nt: TGTGCCTGGAGTCTACTAGCGGGGGCCTACGAGCAGTACTTC
d_call: TRBD2; v_call: TRBV24-1; clone_size: NA; j_call: TRBJ2-3; cdr3_aa: CATSGPLGLAGVDTQYF; cdr3_nt: TGTGCCACCAGTGGCCCCCTCGGACTAGCGGGAGTGGATACGCAGTATTTT
d_call: TRBD2; v_call: TRBV19; clone_size: NA; j_call: TRBJ2-1; cdr3_aa: CASSIDREGYNEQFF; cdr3_nt: TGTGCCAGTAGTATAGATCGGGAGGGCTACAATGAGCAGTTCTTC
d_call: NA; v_call: TRBV10-1; clone_size: NA; j_call: TRBJ2-7; cdr3_aa: CASSEYRDSYEQYF; cdr3_nt: TGCGCCAGCAGTGAGTACAGGGATTCCTACGAGCAGTACTTC
d_call: NA; v_call: TRBV19; clone_size: NA; j_call: TRBJ1-5; cdr3_aa: CASSMGGGAGWNQPQHF; cdr3_nt: TGTGCCAGTAGTATGGGCGGCGGGGCTGGCTGGAATCAGCCCCAGCATTTT
d_call: NA; v_call: TRBV4-2; clone_size: NA; j_call: TRBJ1-1; cdr3_aa: CASTKKAGNTEAFF; cdr3_nt: TGTGCCAGCACCAAAAAAGCAGGGAACACTGAAGCTTTCTTT
d_call: TRBD2; v_call: TRBV7-2; clone_size: few; j_call: TRBJ2-1; cdr3_aa: CASSPAVTSGYEQFF; cdr3_nt: TGTGCCAGCAGCCCAGCGGTTACTAGCGGGTATGAGCAGTTCTTC
d_call: TRBD1; v_call: TRBV7-2; clone_size: NA; j_call: TRBJ2-3; cdr3_aa: CASSLPDRGSGTQYF; cdr3_nt: TGTGCCAGCAGCCTTCCCGACAGGGGTTCAGGTACGCAGTATTTT
d_call: NA; v_call: TRBV7-2; clone_size: NA; j_call: TRBJ2-5; cdr3_aa: CASSYFVVETQYF; cdr3_nt: TGTGCCAGCAGCTATTTCGTAGTGGAGACCCAGTACTTC
d_call: TRBD1; v_call: TRBV19; clone_size: NA; j_call: TRBJ2-1; cdr3_aa: CASTRDRPYNEQFF; cdr3_nt: TGTGCCAGTACCCGGGACAGACCCTACAATGAGCAGTTCTTC
d_call: NA; v_call: TRBV7-8; clone_size: NA; j_call: TRBJ1-6; cdr3_aa: CASSDWADNSPLHF; cdr3_nt: TGTGCCAGCAGCGATTGGGCAGATAATTCACCCCTCCACTTT
d_call: NA; v_call: TRBV9; clone_size: NA; j_call: TRBJ2-7; cdr3_aa: CASSLEPWGNYEQYF; cdr3_nt: TGTGCCAGCAGCTTAGAACCGTGGGGCAACTACGAGCAGTACTTC
d_call: TRBD2; v_call: TRBV27; clone_size: NA; j_call: TRBJ2-1; cdr3_aa: CASSPSGPVRNEQFF; cdr3_nt: TGTGCCAGCAGTCCTAGCGGGCCGGTCCGCAATGAGCAGTTCTTC
d_call: NA; v_call: TRBV3-1/TRBV3-2; clone_size: NA; j_call: TRBJ1-5; cdr3_aa: CASSQGTKDQPQHF; cdr3_nt: TGTGCCAGCAGCCAGGGCACCAAAGATCAGCCCCAGCATTTT
d_call: TRBD2; v_call: TRBV28; clone_size: once; j_call: TRBJ2-7; cdr3_aa: CASLSGRPYEQYF; cdr3_nt: TGTGCCAGCCTTAGCGGGAGGCCCTACGAGCAGTACTTC
d_call: NA; v_call: TRBV30; clone_size: NA; j_call: TRBJ2-1; cdr3_aa: CAWSVGRDFYNEQFF; cdr3_nt: TGTGCCTGGAGTGTAGGGAGAGATTTTTACAATGAGCAGTTCTTC
d_call: TRBD1; v_call: TRBV28; clone_size: NA; j_call: TRBJ1-6; cdr3_aa: CASSLFRGRRSYNSPLHF; cdr3_nt: TGTGCCAGCAGTTTATTCAGGGGGCGCAGGTCCTATAATTCACCCCTCCACTTT
d_call: NA; v_call: TRBV28; clone_size: NA; j_call: TRBJ1-1; cdr3_aa: CASSFPGFTEAFF; cdr3_nt: TGTGCCAGCAGTTTCCCAGGTTTCACTGAAGCTTTCTTT
d_call: TRBD1; v_call: TRBV9; clone_size: NA; j_call: TRBJ1-1; cdr3_aa: CASSVGWTGGTEAFF; cdr3_nt: TGTGCCAGCAGCGTAGGCTGGACAGGAGGCACTGAAGCTTTCTTT
d_call: TRBD1; v_call: TRBV15; clone_size: once; j_call: TRBJ1-5; cdr3_aa: CATSLDRGWGQPQHF; cdr3_nt: TGTGCCACCTCCTTGGACAGGGGTTGGGGTCAGCCCCAGCATTTT
d_call: TRBD2; v_call: TRBV7-2; clone_size: NA; j_call: TRBJ2-2; cdr3_aa: CASSPRTSGLNTGELFF; cdr3_nt: TGTGCCAGCAGCCCTAGGACTAGCGGATTAAACACCGGGGAGCTGTTTTTT
d_call: TRBD1; v_call: TRBV6-5; clone_size: once; j_call: TRBJ1-1; cdr3_aa: CASSYSGPGGNTEAFF; cdr3_nt: TGTGCCAGCAGTTACTCAGGTCCAGGGGGGAACACTGAAGCTTTCTTT
d_call: TRBD2; v_call: TRBV7-6; clone_size: once; j_call: TRBJ2-2; cdr3_aa: CASSLAPRGGRAGGELFF; cdr3_nt: TGTGCCAGCAGCTTAGCCCCTCGGGGCGGGAGGGCCGGTGGGGAGCTGTTTTTT
d_call: TRBD1; v_call: TRBV25-1; clone_size: once; j_call: TRBJ1-2; cdr3_aa: CASSRGLDGYTF; cdr3_nt: TGTGCCAGCAGTAGGGGGCTAGATGGCTACACCTTC
d_call: TRBD2; v_call: TRBV27; clone_size: NA; j_call: TRBJ2-7; cdr3_aa: CASSPLFTSGVHYEQYF; cdr3_nt: TGTGCCAGCAGTCCCCTTTTTACTAGCGGGGTTCACTACGAGCAGTACTTC
d_call: TRBD1; v_call: TRBV2; clone_size: NA; j_call: TRBJ1-6; cdr3_aa: CASSVAWDSNNSPLHF; cdr3_nt: TGTGCCAGCAGCGTCGCCTGGGACAGCAATAATTCACCCCTCCACTTT
d_call: NA; v_call: TRBV5-6; clone_size: NA; j_call: TRBJ2-1; cdr3_aa: CASSLGGSSYNEQFF; cdr3_nt: TGTGCCAGCAGCCTCGGTGGGAGCTCCTACAATGAGCAGTTCTTC
d_call: NA; v_call: TRBV27; clone_size: NA; j_call: TRBJ2-7; cdr3_aa: CASSLGPTYEQYF; cdr3_nt: TGTGCCAGCAGTTTAGGGCCAACCTACGAGCAGTACTTC
d_call: NA; v_call: TRBV30; clone_size: few; j_call: TRBJ1-1; cdr3_aa: CAWINTQTMNTEAFF; cdr3_nt: TGTGCCTGGATCAATACACAGACCATGAACACTGAAGCTTTCTTT
d_call: NA; v_call: TRBV7-3; clone_size: NA; j_call: TRBJ2-5; cdr3_aa: CASSLGGKEGETQYF; cdr3_nt: TGTGCCAGCAGCTTAGGAGGGAAGGAGGGAGAGACCCAGTACTTC
d_call: TRBD1; v_call: TRBV4-3; clone_size: once; j_call: TRBJ2-7; cdr3_aa: CASSQQTGTGSYEQYF; cdr3_nt: TGCGCCAGCAGCCAACAGACCGGGACAGGGAGTTACGAGCAGTACTTC
d_call: TRBD1; v_call: TRBV3-1/TRBV3-2; clone_size: NA; j_call: TRBJ2-2; cdr3_aa: CASSQEQGARNTGELFF; cdr3_nt: TGTGCCAGCAGCCAAGAGCAGGGGGCGAGGAACACCGGGGAGCTGTTTTTT
d_call: NA; v_call: TRBV5-4; clone_size: NA; j_call: TRBJ1-1; cdr3_aa: CASSPMQKNTEAFF; cdr3_nt: TGTGCCAGCAGCCCCATGCAGAAGAACACTGAAGCTTTCTTT
d_call: TRBD1; v_call: TRBV7-2; clone_size: NA; j_call: TRBJ1-3; cdr3_aa: CASSLNRGSGNTIYF; cdr3_nt: TGTGCCAGCAGCTTAAACAGGGGGTCTGGAAACACCATATATTTT
d_call: TRBD2; v_call: TRBV7-3; clone_size: NA; j_call: TRBJ2-1; cdr3_aa: CASSQGLAVSYNEQFF; cdr3_nt: TGTGCCAGCAGCCAGGGACTAGCGGTTTCCTACAATGAGCAGTTCTTC
d_call: NA; v_call: TRBV19; clone_size: NA; j_call: TRBJ2-1; cdr3_aa: CASNPGSSYNEQFF; cdr3_nt: TGTGCCAGTAACCCCGGGAGTTCCTACAATGAGCAGTTCTTC
d_call: NA; v_call: TRBV9; clone_size: NA; j_call: TRBJ1-2; cdr3_aa: CASSVAEGWVYGYTF; cdr3_nt: TGTGCCAGCAGCGTAGCTGAGGGTTGGGTCTATGGCTACACCTTC
d_call: NA; v_call: TRBV19; clone_size: NA; j_call: TRBJ2-2; cdr3_aa: CASSTSTTNTGELFF; cdr3_nt: TGTGCCAGTAGTACCTCGACAACGAACACCGGGGAGCTGTTTTTT
d_call: TRBD1; v_call: TRBV5-6; clone_size: NA; j_call: TRBJ2-7; cdr3_aa: CASSLKRDRGFLAYEQYF; cdr3_nt: TGTGCCAGCAGCCTTAAGCGGGACAGGGGGTTTTTGGCCTACGAGCAGTACTTC